This is a list of T cell receptor beta chains from one sample in a study of T cells in Graves' hyperthyroidism and ophthalmopathy. TCRdb re-analysed the multiplex PCR reads in MiXCR, keeping a single row per CDR3 protein. The table lists around 800,000 distinct CDR3 sequences, 35% to 45% of them singletons, with 7.5% to 9.5% in the top ten. Sequenced: blood. Receptor source: a young man with Graves' hyperthyroidism. Both conserved end residues are part of each CDR3.

CDR3 protein,V gene,J gene
CASSHSGAHETQYF,TRBV5-6,TRBJ2-5
CASSFFGPRYEQYF,TRBV7-2,TRBJ2-7
CASSPPDTGREKLFF,TRBV7-9,TRBJ1-4
CASISGVYYEQYF,TRBV6-1,TRBJ2-7
CSARDLEQGGEKLFF,TRBV20-1,TRBJ1-4
CASSAPGGVEGYTF,TRBV9,TRBJ1-2
CASSEMIAGAPVQFF,TRBV2,NA
CASSETKSTEAFF,TRBV2,TRBJ1-1
CDGCLYEQYF,TRBV19,TRBJ2-7
CASSLKQIDQPQHF,TRBV5-1,TRBJ1-5
CASSYGTGGGTYTEAFF,TRBV25-1,TRBJ1-1
CASSRTGSPFF,TRBV12-3/TRBV12-4,TRBJ1-1
CASSPWTPVGEGEQYF,TRBV6-5,TRBJ2-7
CAIGGGRGQQPQHF,TRBV6-5,TRBJ1-5
CASSQEGYGQPQHF,TRBV2,TRBJ1-5
CASSLEGTISYEQYF,TRBV11-3,TRBJ2-7
CATSKDRFGWDTQYF,TRBV15,TRBJ2-3
CSVAQGGTQYF,TRBV29-1,TRBJ2-5
CSASTATNYGYTF,TRBV29-1,TRBJ1-2
CAIRRTSGGLSQETQYF,TRBV10-3,TRBJ2-5
CASSFLSGGGYTF,TRBV7-9,TRBJ1-2
CATSQGGMNTEAFF,TRBV19,TRBJ1-1
CASSQGPGHPTQYF,TRBV4-1,TRBJ2-7
CSAREGVGYEQYF,TRBV20-1,TRBJ2-7
CSVEGYGTEAFF,TRBV29-1,TRBJ1-1
CASMTGRDTEAFF,TRBV5-1,TRBJ1-1
CASGPQGLNTEAFF,TRBV2,TRBJ1-1
CASSLVISGISGNTIYF,TRBV5-8,TRBJ1-3
CASSYSRTVTYEQYF,TRBV6-5,TRBJ2-7
CATSRDGQGANGYTF,TRBV15,TRBJ1-2
CAISEWDRIDYEQYF,TRBV10-3,TRBJ2-7
CASSYRTSGRETQYF,TRBV19,TRBJ2-5
CATSDHKGGQITTEAFF,TRBV15,TRBJ1-1
CARQLAASSYEQYF,TRBV2,TRBJ2-7
CASSVAGEKPQHF,TRBV9,TRBJ1-5
CAGSYEWQGQYEQYF,TRBV11-2,TRBJ2-7
CAISSGLEAFF,TRBV10-3,TRBJ1-1
CASSLVAGFVGYTF,TRBV7-9,TRBJ1-2
CASSSGAGDEQYF,TRBV9,TRBJ2-7
CASSLQAGYGNTIYF,TRBV7-2,TRBJ1-3
CASSVGTGAGEQYF,TRBV9,TRBJ2-7
CASSLTSEDNYGYTF,TRBV5-1,TRBJ1-2
CASSVGASSHEQYF,TRBV7-3,NA
CASSRWVRQPSENTEAFF,TRBV7-9,TRBJ1-1
CASSLHGTNTEAFF,TRBV5-5,TRBJ1-1
CASSQPGKSYEQYF,TRBV4-1,TRBJ2-7
CSARDKGSAGKLFF,TRBV20-1,TRBJ1-4
CASNHEQYF,TRBV5-1,TRBJ2-7
CASRDSGRSETQYF,TRBV10-3,TRBJ2-5
CASSLPTSGDSPLHF,TRBV7-2,TRBJ1-6
CASSDAWGGTTNEKLFF,TRBV7-3,TRBJ1-4
CASSPLGTVRTEAFF,TRBV5-1,TRBJ1-1
CASSPRESVDEQYF,TRBV6-4,TRBJ2-7
CASSPRPTGKESPLHF,TRBV4-1,TRBJ1-6
CASSSGTSGMRTEAFF,TRBV9,TRBJ1-1